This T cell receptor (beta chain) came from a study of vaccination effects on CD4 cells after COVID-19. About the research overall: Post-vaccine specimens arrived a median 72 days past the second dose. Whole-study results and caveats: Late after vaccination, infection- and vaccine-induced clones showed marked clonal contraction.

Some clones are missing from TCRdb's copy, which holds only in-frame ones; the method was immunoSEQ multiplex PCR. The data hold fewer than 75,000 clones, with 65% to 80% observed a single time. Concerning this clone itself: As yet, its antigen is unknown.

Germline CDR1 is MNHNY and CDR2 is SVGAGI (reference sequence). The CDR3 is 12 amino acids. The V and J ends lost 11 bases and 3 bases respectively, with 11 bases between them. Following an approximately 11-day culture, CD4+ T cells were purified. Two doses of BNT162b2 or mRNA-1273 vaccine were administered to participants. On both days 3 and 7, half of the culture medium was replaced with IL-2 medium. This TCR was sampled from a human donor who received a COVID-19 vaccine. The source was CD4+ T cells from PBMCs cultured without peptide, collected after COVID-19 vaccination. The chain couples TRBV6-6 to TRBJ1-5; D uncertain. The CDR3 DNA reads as TGTGCCGGAGGGTTGGACAATCAGCCCCAGCATTTT. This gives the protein CAGGLDNQPQHF.